The 19 T cell receptor beta chains presented below share a single source sample, sequenced in a study of blood T cell repertoires in COVID-19. TCRdb's copy holds only in-frame clones and misses some; the assay was immunoSEQ multiplex PCR. The sample holds some 400,000 clones; around 87% are singletons and the top ten take over 2.5%. The sample taken for sequencing was peripheral blood. The source of these receptors is a human donor in a cohort sampled during active COVID-19.

The V gene is TRBV25-1, the J gene TRBJ2-1; TRBD2 matches at 10 bases. Unmatched junction bases numbered 2, after V lost 4 bases and J lost 2 bases. From germline, CDR1 is MGHDK and CDR2 SYGVNS. CDR3 length: 15 residues. The CDR3 sequence is CASSALAGAYNEQFF. CDR3 nucleotide sequence: TGTGCCAGCAGTGCGCTAGCGGGGGCCTACAATGAGCAGTTCTTC.

The chain is built from TRBV10-3 and TRBJ2-5; 10 bases line up with TRBD1. The CDR3 sequence is 15 residues long. Germline CDR1 and CDR2: ENHRY and SYGVKD. V was pared by 6 bases and J by 5 bases, with 9 bases of the junction left unmatched. CDR3 bases: TGTGCCATCAGCTCAGACAGGGGGCAAGGGGAGACCCAGTACTTC. Translated, it gives CAISSDRGQGETQYF.

The chain has TRBV3-1 (or the pseudogene TRBV3-2) and TRBJ2-5; 7 nucleotides line up with TRBD2. The CDR3 has 13 amino acids. With V trimmed by 0 bases and J by 9 bases, 4 bases remained unmatched. Germline V gives CDR1 LGHDT, CDR2 YNNKEL (reference sequence). CDR3 nucleotides: TGTGCCAGCAGCCAAGATTTTCGGGGGGCCCAGTACTTC. Residues: CASSQDFRGAQYF.

The chain joins TRBV5-8 to TRBJ1-6, with 7 bases fitting TRBD1. Per germline, CDR1 SGHTS and CDR2 YDEGEE. CDR3 size: 15 residues. V shed 0 bases, J shed 5 bases, and the junction held 2 bases outside the gene matches. CDR3 sequence reads: CASSLGTGDNSPLHF. Written as DNA, the CDR3 is TGTGCCAGCAGCTTGGGGACAGGAGATAATTCACCCCTCCACTTT.

As to this clone: Other DNA sequences in this sample translate to the same CDR3. The chain has TRBV6-1 and TRBJ2-7, with D unclear. The CDR3 runs 12 residues. The V gene's germline CDR1 is MNHNS and CDR2 SASEGT. V was clipped by 3 bases and J by 3 bases, with 6 bases between them. CDR3 in DNA: TGTGCCAGCAGTGAGGGCAGCTACGAGCAGTACTTC. Translating it yields CASSEGSYEQYF.

The rearrangement joins TRBV5-6 to TRBJ2-1; tentatively, D is TRBD2 (7 bases). Germline loops: CDR1 SGHDT, CDR2 YYEEEE. The CDR3 sequence is 15 residues long. Trimming removed 0 bases at V and 7 bases at J, with 14 bases between. CDR3 sequence: CASSLAPAGANEQFF. DNA of the CDR3: TGTGCCAGCAGCTTGGCCCCTGCGGGGGCGAATGAGCAGTTCTTC.

This rearrangement joins TRBV19 to TRBJ1-3, with D perhaps TRBD1 (5 bases). The V and J ends lost 2 bases and 0 bases respectively, with 14 bases between them. The CDR3 has 17 residues. CDR1 and CDR2 (germline): LNHDA, SQIVND (reference sequence). CDR3 nucleotides: TGTGCCAGTAGTATATCCCCCACAGGTATCTCTGGAAACACCATATATTTT. It is translated as CASSISPTGISGNTIYF.

This clone has just one count. This chain uses TRBV10-3 with TRBJ1-3; no definite D call. The CDR3 totals 14 residues. Trimming took 2 bases from V and 4 from J, leaving 9 bases between them. Germline CDR1 is ENHRY and CDR2 is SYGVKD. CDR3 DNA sequence: TGTGCCATCAGTGAGCTCGGGTCAGGAAACACCATATATTTT. Its translation: CAISELGSGNTIYF.

This chain links TRBV3-1 (or the pseudogene TRBV3-2) with TRBJ2-1, with 9 nucleotides matching TRBD2. Germline CDR1 LGHDT, CDR2 YNNKEL (reference sequence). This CDR3 has 18 amino acids. Trimming removed 0 bases from V and 2 bases from J; junction bases left unmatched: 8. CDR3 sequence (DNA): TGTGCCAGCAGCCAAGACCTAATGGGCGGGAGGGCCTACAATGAGCAGTTCTTC. The encoded protein is CASSQDLMGGRAYNEQFF.

The V and J genes are TRBV4-2 and TRBJ2-2; 11 bases agree with TRBD2. CDR1 and CDR2 from the germline V gene are LGHNA and YNFKEQ. V gave up 4 bases and J gave up 0 bases; unmatched junction bases: 10. This CDR3 region has 19 residues. In DNA form, the CDR3 reads TGTGCCAGCAGCCCCCCCGGAACTAGCGGGGGATCGAACACCGGGGAGCTGTTTTTT. Translation gives CASSPPGTSGGSNTGELFF.

The rearrangement joins TRBV25-1 to TRBJ2-5, with 8 bases aligning to TRBD2. Looked up from germline, CDR1 is MGHDK and CDR2 is SYGVNS. Trimming removed 7 bases from V and 2 bases from J; junction bases left unmatched: 12. The CDR3 has 16 amino acids. CDR3 region: CASTQGRRGAQETQYF. The CDR3 DNA is TGTGCCAGCACCCAAGGGAGGCGGGGGGCTCAAGAGACCCAGTACTTC.

V and J are TRBV9 and TRBJ1-1, with D perhaps matching TRBD1 (6 bases). With 0 bases removed from V and 2 bases from J, the gap between germline ends came to 11 bases. Germline assignment: CDR1 SGDLS and CDR2 YYNGEE. This CDR3 has 15 amino acids. The CDR3 region has the DNA TGTGCCAGCAGCGTAGGGCAGGGGTCAAACACTGAAGCTTTCTTT. Translation gives CASSVGQGSNTEAFF.

The genes are TRBV6-1 and TRBJ2-1, with 14 bases lining up with TRBD2. The V gene end was trimmed by 4 bases and the J gene end by 7 bases; junction bases not matched to a gene: 9. CDR1 MNHNS and CDR2 SASEGT come from the germline V gene. This CDR3 comprises 17 residues. CDR3 loop: CASSVTRLAGGVNEQFF. CDR3 nucleotides: TGTGCCAGCAGTGTTACCCGACTAGCGGGAGGGGTGAATGAGCAGTTCTTC.

The chain is built from TRBV4-1 and TRBJ2-7; D is unclear. The CDR3 is made up of 14 amino acids. The V gene lost 0 bases and the J gene lost 0 bases, with 6 bases spanning the gap. CDR1 and CDR2 from the germline V gene are MGHRA and YSYEKL. The CDR3 loop is CASSQDPLSYEQYF. CDR3 in DNA: TGCGCCAGCAGCCAAGACCCACTCTCCTACGAGCAGTACTTC.

This chain joins TRBV30 and TRBJ2-3; TRBD2 matches 7 bases. Looked up from germline, CDR1 is GTSNPN and CDR2 is SVGIG (reference sequence). This CDR3 has 15 amino acids. The J segment lost 0 bases and the V segment lost 2 bases, leaving 5 bases of the junction unmatched. In DNA, the CDR3 is TGTGCCTGGAGTCTGCGCGGGGGTAGCACAGATACGCAGTATTTT. This translates into CAWSLRGGSTDTQYF.

This rearrangement joins TRBV10-2 to TRBJ2-5; 11 bases are shared with TRBD2. J gave up 3 bases and V 6 bases, and 3 bases lay outside the gene matches. The CDR3 loop spans 14 amino acids. Per germline, CDR1 WSHSY and CDR2 SAAADI. DNA for the CDR3: TGCGCCAGCAGAGAGGGACTAGCGGAAGAGACCCAGTACTTC. Translation: CASREGLAEETQYF.

The sample holds a few counts of this clone. J is TRBJ1-2 and V is TRBV5-6; 10 nucleotides agree with TRBD1. CDR1 SGHDT and CDR2 YYEEEE come from the germline V gene. This CDR3 is built from 16 residues. The trim removed 4 bases at V and 7 bases at J, leaving 13 bases unmatched. CDR3 sequence: CASSPGQGRLPRGYTF. CDR3 nucleotides: TGTGCCAGCAGCCCGGGACAGGGGCGGTTACCCCGTGGCTACACCTTC.

The chain combines TRBV19 with TRBJ1-2; 8 bases fit TRBD1. Germline V lookup: CDR1 LNHDA, CDR2 SQIVND (reference sequence). J gave up 0 bases and V 3 bases, and 12 bases lay outside the gene matches. CDR3 length equals 18 residues. The CDR3 spells CASSIGQGRWNANYGYTF. The CDR3 DNA reads TGTGCCAGTAGTATCGGACAGGGACGCTGGAACGCTAACTATGGCTACACCTTC.

The genes are TRBV19 and TRBJ2-2; 11 positions match TRBD1. This CDR3 is built from 16 residues. After removal of 10 bases from V and 3 bases from J, the junction contained 10 bases not matched to a gene. The germline CDR1 and CDR2 sequences are LNHDA and SQIVND (reference sequence). In nucleotides, the CDR3 is TGTGCCACGAAAGGACAGGGGGCGCGGGACACCGGGGAGCTGTTTTTT. Encoded protein: CATKGQGARDTGELFF.